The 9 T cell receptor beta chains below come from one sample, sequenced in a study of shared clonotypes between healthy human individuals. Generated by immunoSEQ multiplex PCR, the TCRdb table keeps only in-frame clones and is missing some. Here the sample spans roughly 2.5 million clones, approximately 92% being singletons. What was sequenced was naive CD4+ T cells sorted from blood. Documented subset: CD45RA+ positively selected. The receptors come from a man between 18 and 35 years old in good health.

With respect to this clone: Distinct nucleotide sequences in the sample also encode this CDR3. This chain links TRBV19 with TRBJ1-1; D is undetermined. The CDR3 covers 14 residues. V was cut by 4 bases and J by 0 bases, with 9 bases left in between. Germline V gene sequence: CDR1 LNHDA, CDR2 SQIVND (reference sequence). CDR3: CASSNRELNTEAFF. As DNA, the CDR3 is TGTGCCAGTAGTAACCGGGAGCTGAACACTGAAGCTTTCTTT.

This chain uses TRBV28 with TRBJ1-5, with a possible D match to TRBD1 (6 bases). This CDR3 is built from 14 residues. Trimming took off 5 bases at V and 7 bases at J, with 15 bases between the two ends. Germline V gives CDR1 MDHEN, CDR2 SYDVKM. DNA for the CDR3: TGTGCCAGCAGTGCTGGGGGCTCAGGGCAGCCCCAGCATTTT. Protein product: CASSAGGSGQPQHF.

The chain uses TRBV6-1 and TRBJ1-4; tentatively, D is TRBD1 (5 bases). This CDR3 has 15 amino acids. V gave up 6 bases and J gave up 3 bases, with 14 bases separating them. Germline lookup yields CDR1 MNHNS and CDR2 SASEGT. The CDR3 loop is CASRDGGVPNEKLFF. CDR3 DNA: TGTGCCAGCAGGGATGGGGGGGTGCCTAATGAAAAACTGTTTTTT.

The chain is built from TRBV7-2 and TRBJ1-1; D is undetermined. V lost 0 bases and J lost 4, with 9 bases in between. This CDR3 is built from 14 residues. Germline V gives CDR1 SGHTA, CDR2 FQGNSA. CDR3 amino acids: CASSLAGLGTEAFF. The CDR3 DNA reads TGTGCCAGCAGCTTAGCAGGGTTGGGCACTGAAGCTTTCTTT.

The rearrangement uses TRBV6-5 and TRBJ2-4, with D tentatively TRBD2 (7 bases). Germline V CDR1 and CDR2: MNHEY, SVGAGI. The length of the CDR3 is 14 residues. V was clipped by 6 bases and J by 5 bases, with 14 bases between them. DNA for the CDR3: TGTGCCAGCAGGCCATCGGGGGGCCAAAACATTCAGTACTTC. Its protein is CASRPSGGQNIQYF.

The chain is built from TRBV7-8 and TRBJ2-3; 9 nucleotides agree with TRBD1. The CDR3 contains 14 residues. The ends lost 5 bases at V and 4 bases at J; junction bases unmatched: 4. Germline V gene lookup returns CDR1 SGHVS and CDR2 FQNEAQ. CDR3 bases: TGTGCCAGCAGCCAGGACAGGGGCTCAGATACGCAGTATTTT. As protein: CASSQDRGSDTQYF.

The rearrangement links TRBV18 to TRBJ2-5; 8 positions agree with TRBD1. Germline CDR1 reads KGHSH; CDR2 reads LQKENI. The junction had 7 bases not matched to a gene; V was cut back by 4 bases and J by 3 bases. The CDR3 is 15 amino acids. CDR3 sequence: CASSQQGVLEETQYF. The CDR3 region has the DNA TGTGCCAGCTCACAACAGGGGGTGTTGGAAGAGACCCAGTACTTC.

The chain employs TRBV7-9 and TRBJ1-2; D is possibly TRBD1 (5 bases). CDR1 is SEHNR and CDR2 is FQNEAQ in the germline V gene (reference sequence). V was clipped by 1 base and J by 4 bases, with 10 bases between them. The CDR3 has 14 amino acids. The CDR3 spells CASSLGQSSYGYTF. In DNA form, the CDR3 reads TGTGCCAGCAGCTTAGGACAGTCGAGCTATGGCTACACCTTC.

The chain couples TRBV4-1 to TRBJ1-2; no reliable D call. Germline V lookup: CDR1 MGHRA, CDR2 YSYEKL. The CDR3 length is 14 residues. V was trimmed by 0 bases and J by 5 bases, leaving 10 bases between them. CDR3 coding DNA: TGCGCCAGCAGCCAAGAGATGGTCCGGTATGGCTACACCTTC. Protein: CASSQEMVRYGYTF.